This T cell receptor (beta chain) was captured in a study of blood T cell repertoires in COVID-19 (dated by TCRdb to about 2020). Background for the entire study: The collaborator samples originated in the United States, Italy and Spain and spanned the acute and convalescent phases of COVID-19. The material from the prospective study consisted of cDNA or gDNA derived from T cells, B-cell-depleted T cells, or PBMCs. The dataset comprised deeply sampled blood TCRbeta repertoires from subjects exposed to, actively infected with, or recovered from COVID-19. The repertoires were released in a freely available public database meant as a resource for research on the immune response to SARS-CoV-2. The samples were drawn from the first 160 participants of the ongoing ImmuneRACE study and from over a thousand subjects provided by 6 global collaborators. The sample metadata nearly always contained a de-identified subject ID, COVID-19 status, age in years and sex. Where available, HLA class I and class II types were obtained from metadata supplied by the sample provider rather than from assay-based typing.

TCRbeta CDR3 regions were amplified from genomic DNA by means of the immunoSEQ Assay, a bias-controlled multiplex PCR. The published analysis was carried out like this. The number of nucleated cells in each sample was estimated by amplification of reference gene primers within the assay. To quantify the absolute abundance of each unique TCRbeta CDR3 rearrangement, sequence reads were collapsed and filtered. For each sample, productive Simpson clonality was calculated as the square root of Simpson's diversity index over productive rearrangements. This is the immuneACCESS table as TCRdb keeps it, with only in-frame sequences that have V and J called. A part of the clones is gone; compared with another copy, unresolved V genes explain less than half, and the rest is unexplained. V and J calls and clone size are copied from that table; D and trimming were computed from the DNA. This sample comprises 300,000 to 350,000 clones, approximately 86% of them detected only once. Approximately 9% of the sample comes from the top ten.

General study outcomes and caveats: The quantity of clinical and demographic metadata differed by source and by participant and was supplied without curation.

From the germline V gene, CDR1 is SGHRS and CDR2 is YFSETQ. The cysteine opens and the phenylalanine closes a CDR3 of 17 amino acids. The entry retains the CDR3 DNA only, 51 bases that are in frame from base 1. V was cut back by 0 bases and J by 4 bases, leaving a gap of 17 bases between them. Details on this clone: Its antigen is still unknown. It has no much larger one-base neighbor in the sample; base qualities were not kept.

Enrolling through a virtual design, the prospective study's participants ranged in age from roughly 18 to 90 years and lived across roughly 24 United States geographic areas. To assign participants to cohorts, the prospective study relied on clinical history that participants themselves reported in a screening survey and a study questionnaire. Recovered participants in ImmuneRACE Cohort 3 were defined by two consecutive negative NP/OP PCR tests, clearance by a healthcare professional, or resolution of symptoms. Each participant in the prospective study had whole blood, serum and a nasopharyngeal or oropharyngeal swab collected by mobile phlebotomists. Prospective study participants could optionally give additional blood draws and questionnaires over an approximately two-month period. Before DNA extraction, blood samples from the prospective study were shipped at room temperature or frozen.

Input material: PBMCs or T cells enriched from blood (not recorded which). This clonotype was obtained from a woman younger than 35 who had recovered from COVID-19. The rearrangement joined TRBV5-1 to TRBJ1-3; no D gene call is confident. The nucleotide sequence reads as follows: TGCGCCAGCAGCTTGGGATCTCCTTCTGGGCTCGGAAACACCATATATTTT. Its product reads: CASSLGSPSGLGNTIYF.